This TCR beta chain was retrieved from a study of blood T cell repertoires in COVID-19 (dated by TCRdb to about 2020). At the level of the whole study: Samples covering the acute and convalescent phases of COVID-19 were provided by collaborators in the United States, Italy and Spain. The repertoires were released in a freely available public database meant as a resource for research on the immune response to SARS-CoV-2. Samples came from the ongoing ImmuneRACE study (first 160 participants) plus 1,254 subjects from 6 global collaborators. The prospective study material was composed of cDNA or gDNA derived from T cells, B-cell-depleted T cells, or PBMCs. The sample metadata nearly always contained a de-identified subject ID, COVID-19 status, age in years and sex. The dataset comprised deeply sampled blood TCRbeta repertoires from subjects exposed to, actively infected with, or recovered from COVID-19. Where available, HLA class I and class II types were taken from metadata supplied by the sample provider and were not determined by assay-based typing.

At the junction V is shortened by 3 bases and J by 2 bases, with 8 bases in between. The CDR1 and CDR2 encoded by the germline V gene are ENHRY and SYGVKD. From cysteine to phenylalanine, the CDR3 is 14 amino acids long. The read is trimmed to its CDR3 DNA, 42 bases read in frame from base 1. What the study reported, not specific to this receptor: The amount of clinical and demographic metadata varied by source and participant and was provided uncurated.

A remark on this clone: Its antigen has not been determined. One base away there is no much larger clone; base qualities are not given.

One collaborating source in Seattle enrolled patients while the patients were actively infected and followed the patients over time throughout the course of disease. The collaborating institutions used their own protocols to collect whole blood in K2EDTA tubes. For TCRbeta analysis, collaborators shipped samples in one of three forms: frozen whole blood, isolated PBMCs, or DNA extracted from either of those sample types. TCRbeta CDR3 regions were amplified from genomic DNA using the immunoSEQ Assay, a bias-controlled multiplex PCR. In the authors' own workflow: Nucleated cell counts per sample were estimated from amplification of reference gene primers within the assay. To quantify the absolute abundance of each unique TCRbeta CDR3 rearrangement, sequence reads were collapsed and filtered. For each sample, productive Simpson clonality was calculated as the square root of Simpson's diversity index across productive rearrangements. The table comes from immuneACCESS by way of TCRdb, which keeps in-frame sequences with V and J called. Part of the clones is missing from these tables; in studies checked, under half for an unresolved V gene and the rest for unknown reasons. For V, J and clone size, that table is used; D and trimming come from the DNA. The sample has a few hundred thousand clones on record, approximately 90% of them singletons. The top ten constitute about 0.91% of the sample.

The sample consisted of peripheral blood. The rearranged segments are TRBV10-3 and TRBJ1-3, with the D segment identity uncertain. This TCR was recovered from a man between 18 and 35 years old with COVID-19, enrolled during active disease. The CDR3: CAISDKTTGNTIYF. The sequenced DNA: TGTGCCATCAGTGACAAGACAACTGGAAACACCATATATTTT.